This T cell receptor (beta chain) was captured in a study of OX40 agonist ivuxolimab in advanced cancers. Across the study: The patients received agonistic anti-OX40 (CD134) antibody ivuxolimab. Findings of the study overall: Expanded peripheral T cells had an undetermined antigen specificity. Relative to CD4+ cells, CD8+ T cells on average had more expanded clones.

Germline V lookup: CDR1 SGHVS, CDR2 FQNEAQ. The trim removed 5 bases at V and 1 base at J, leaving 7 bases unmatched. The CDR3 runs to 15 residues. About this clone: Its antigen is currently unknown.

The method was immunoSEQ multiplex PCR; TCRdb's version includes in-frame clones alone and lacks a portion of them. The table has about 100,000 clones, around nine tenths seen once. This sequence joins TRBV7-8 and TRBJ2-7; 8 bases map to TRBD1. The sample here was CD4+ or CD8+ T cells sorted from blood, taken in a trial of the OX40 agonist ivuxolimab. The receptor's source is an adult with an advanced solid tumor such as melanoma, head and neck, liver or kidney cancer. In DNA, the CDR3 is TGTGCCAGCAGCCAGGGACGACAGGGGTCCTACGAGCAGTACTTC. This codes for CASSQGRQGSYEQYF.